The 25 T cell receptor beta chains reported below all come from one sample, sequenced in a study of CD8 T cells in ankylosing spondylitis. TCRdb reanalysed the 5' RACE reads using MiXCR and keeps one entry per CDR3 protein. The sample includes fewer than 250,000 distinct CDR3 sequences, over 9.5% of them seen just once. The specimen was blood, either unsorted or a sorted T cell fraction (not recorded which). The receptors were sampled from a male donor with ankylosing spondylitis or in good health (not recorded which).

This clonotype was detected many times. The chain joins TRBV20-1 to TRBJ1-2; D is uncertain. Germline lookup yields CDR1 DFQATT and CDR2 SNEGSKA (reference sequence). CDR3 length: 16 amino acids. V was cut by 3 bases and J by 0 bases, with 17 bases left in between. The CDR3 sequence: CSARDRNSVANYGYTF. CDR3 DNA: TGCAGTGCTAGGGACCGCAATTCCGTAGCTAACTATGGCTACACCTTC.

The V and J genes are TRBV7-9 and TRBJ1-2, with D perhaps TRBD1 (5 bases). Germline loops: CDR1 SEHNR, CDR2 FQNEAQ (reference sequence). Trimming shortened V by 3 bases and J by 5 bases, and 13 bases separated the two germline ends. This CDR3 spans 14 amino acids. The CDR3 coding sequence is TGTGCCAGCAGCTTGACCGGGACTGGGTATGGCTACACCTTC. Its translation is CASSLTGTGYGYTF.

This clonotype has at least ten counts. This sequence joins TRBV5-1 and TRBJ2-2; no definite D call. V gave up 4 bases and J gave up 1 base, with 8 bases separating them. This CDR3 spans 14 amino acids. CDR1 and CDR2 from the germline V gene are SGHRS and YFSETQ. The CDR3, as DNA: TGCGCCAGCAGCCCCCCACTGAACACCGGGGAGCTGTTTTTT. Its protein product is CASSPPLNTGELFF. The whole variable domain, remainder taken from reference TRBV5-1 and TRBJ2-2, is KAGVTQTPRYLIKTRGQQVTLSCSPISGHRSVSWYQQTPGQGLQFLFEYFSETQRNKGNFPGRFSGRQFSNSRSEMNVSTLELGDSALYLCASSPPLNTGELFFGEGSRLTVL.

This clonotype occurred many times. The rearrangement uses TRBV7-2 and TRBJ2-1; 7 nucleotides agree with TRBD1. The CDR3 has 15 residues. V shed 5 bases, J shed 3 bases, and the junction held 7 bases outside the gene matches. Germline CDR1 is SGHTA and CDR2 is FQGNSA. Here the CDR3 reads CASSPRTGDYNEQFF. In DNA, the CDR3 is TGTGCCAGCAGCCCTCGGACAGGAGACTACAATGAGCAGTTCTTC.

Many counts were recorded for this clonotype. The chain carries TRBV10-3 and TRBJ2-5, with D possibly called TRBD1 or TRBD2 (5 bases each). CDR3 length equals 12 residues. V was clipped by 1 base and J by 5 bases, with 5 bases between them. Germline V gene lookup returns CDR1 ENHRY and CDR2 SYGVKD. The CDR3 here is CAISEWGETQYF. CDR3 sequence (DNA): TGTGCCATCAGTGAGTGGGGGGAGACCCAGTACTTC.

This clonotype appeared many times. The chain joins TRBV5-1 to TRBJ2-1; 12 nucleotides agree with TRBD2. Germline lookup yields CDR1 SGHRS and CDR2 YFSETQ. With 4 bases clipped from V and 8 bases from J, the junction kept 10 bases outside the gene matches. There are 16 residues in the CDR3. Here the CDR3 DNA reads TGCGCCAGCAGCGCTACCCTAGCGGGAGGGCGGCATGAGCAGTTCTTC. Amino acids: CASSATLAGGRHEQFF.

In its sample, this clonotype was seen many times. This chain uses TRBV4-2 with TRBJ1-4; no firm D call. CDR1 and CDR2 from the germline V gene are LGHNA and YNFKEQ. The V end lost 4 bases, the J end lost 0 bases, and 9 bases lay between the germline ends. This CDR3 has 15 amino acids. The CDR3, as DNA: TGTGCCAGCAGCCCTCCGGGCGCAACTAATGAAAAACTGTTTTTT. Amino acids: CASSPPGATNEKLFF.

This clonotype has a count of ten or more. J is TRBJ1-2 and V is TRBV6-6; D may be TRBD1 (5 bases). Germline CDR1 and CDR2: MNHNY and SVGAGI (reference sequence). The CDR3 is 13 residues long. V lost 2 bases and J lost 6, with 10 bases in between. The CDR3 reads CASSYRDVDGYTF. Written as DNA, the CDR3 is TGTGCCAGCAGTTACAGGGACGTCGATGGCTACACCTTC.

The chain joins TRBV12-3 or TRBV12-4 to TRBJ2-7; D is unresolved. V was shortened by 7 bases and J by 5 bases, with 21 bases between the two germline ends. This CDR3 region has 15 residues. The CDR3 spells CASTPGSSRLDEQYF. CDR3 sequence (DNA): TGTGCCAGCACCCCTGGGTCAAGTCGCCTCGACGAGCAGTACTTC.

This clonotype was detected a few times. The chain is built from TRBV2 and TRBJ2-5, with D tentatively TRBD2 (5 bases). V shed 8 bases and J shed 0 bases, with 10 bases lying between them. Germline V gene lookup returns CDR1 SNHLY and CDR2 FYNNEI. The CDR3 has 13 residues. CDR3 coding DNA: TGTGCCAGCGTTAAGCGGTACCAAGAGACCCAGTACTTC. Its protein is CASVKRYQETQYF.

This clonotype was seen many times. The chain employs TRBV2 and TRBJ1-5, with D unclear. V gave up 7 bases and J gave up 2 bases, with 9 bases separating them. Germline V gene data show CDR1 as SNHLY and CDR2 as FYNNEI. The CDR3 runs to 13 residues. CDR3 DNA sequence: TGTGCCAGCACACGAGGAGGCAATCAGCCCCAGCATTTT. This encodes CASTRGGNQPQHF.

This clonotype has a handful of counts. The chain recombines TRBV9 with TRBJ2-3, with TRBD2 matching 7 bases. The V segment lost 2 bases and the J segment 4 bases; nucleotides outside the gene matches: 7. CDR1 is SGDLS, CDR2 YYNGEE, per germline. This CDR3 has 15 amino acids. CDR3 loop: CASSVGGSSPDTQYF. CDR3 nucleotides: TGTGCCAGCAGCGTGGGGGGGAGTTCCCCAGATACGCAGTATTTT.

The CDR3 DNA sequence: TGTGCCAGCGAAGAAACCTATGGCTACACCTTC. Protein sequence: CASEETYGYTF. This chain links TRBV7-9 with TRBJ1-2; D gene uncertain. Germline V gene sequence: CDR1 SEHNR, CDR2 FQNEAQ (reference sequence). This CDR3 comprises 11 residues. V gave up 8 bases and J gave up 4 bases, with 8 bases separating them.

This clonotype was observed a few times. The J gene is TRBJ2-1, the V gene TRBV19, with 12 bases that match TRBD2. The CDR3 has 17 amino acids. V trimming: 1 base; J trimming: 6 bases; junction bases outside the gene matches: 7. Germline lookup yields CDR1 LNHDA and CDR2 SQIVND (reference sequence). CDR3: CASSIGPTSGRGNEQFF. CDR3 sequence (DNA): TGTGCCAGTAGTATAGGTCCGACTAGCGGGAGAGGCAATGAGCAGTTCTTC.

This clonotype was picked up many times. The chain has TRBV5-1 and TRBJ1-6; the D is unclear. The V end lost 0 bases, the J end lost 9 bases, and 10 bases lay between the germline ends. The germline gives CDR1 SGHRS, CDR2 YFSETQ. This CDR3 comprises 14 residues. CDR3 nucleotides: TGCGCCAGCAGCTTGGGACCCGTAAGTTCACCCCTCCACTTT. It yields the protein CASSLGPVSSPLHF.

DNA of the CDR3: TGTGCCAGACAGGTCGGGGACGGTTTCTACAATGAGCAGTTCTTC. Translating it yields CARQVGDGFYNEQFF. The rearrangement links TRBV19 to TRBJ2-1; D tentatively fits TRBD1 or TRBD2 (5 bases each). V lost 9 bases, J lost 3 bases, and 18 bases lay in between. CDR3 length equals 15 residues. Per germline, CDR1 LNHDA and CDR2 SQIVND (reference sequence). The full variable domain, completed using reference TRBV19 and TRBJ2-1, is DGGITQSPKYLFRKEGQNVTLSCEQNLNHDAMYWYRQDPGQGLRLIYYSQIVNDFQKGDIAEGYSVSREKKESFPLTVTSAQKNPTAFYLCARQVGDGFYNEQFFGPGTRLTVL.

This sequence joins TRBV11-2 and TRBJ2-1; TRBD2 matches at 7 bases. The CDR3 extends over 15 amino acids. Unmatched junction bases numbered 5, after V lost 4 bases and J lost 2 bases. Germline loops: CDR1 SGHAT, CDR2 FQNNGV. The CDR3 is CASSSGGRPYNEQFF. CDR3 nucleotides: TGTGCCAGCAGCTCCGGGGGGAGGCCCTACAATGAGCAGTTCTTC. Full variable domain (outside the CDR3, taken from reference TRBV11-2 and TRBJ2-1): EAGVAQSPRYKIIEKRQSVAFWCNPISGHATLYWYQQILGQGPKLLIQFQNNGVVDDSQLPKDRFSAERLKGVDSTLKIQPAKLEDSAVYLCASSSGGRPYNEQFFGPGTRLTVL.

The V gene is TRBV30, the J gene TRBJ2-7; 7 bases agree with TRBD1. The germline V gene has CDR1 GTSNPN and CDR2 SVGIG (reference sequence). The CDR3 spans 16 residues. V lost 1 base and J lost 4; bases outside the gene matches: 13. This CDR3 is CAWSAGDSQGPYEQYF. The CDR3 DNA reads TGTGCCTGGAGTGCCGGGGATTCACAGGGGCCGTACGAGCAGTACTTC.

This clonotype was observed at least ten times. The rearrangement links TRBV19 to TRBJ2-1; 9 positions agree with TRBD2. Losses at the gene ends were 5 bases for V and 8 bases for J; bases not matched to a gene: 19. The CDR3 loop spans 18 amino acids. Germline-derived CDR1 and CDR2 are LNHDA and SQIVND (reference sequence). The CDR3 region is CASSEGMFLREGTHEQFF. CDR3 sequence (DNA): TGTGCCAGTAGTGAGGGAATGTTTTTGCGGGAGGGCACACATGAGCAGTTCTTC.

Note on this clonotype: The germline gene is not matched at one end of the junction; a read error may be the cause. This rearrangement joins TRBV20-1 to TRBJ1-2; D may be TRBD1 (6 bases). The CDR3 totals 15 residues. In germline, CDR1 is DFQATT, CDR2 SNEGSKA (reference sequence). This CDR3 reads CSARPPGHRNCGYTF. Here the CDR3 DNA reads TGCAGTGCTAGACCTCCGGGACACAGAAACTGTGGCTACACCTTC.

In DNA form, the CDR3 reads TGTGCCAGCAGATCCGGGACAGCTTACTACGAGCAGTACTTC. Amino acid sequence: CASRSGTAYYEQYF. This chain links TRBV7-2 with TRBJ2-7; 7 bases line up with TRBD1. Germline CDR1 SGHTA, CDR2 FQGNSA. CDR3 length: 14 amino acids. With 6 bases clipped from V and 3 bases from J, the junction kept 8 bases outside the gene matches.

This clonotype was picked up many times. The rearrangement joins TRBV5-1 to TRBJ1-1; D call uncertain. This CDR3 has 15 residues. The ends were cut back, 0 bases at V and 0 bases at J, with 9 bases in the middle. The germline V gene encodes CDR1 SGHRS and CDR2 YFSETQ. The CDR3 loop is CASSLGASVNTEAFF. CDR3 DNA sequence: TGCGCCAGCAGCTTGGGGGCCTCGGTGAACACTGAAGCTTTCTTT.

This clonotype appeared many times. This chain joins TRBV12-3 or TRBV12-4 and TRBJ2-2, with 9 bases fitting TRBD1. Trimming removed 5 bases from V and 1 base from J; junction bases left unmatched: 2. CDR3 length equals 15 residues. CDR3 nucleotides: TGTGCCAGCAGTCGGGGACAGGGGAACACCGGGGAGCTGTTTTTT. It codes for CASSRGQGNTGELFF.

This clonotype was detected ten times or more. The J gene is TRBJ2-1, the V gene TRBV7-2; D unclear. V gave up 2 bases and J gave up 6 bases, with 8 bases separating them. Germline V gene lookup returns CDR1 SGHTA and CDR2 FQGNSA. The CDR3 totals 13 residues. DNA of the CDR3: TGTGCCAGCAGCTTACGAGAGGCCAATGAGCAGTTCTTC. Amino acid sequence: CASSLREANEQFF.

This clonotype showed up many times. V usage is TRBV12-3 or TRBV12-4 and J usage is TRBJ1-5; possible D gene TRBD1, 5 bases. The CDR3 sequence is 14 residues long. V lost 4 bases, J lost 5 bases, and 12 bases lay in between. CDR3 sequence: CASSWGGGHQPQHF. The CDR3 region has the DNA TGTGCCAGCAGTTGGGGGGGGGGTCATCAGCCCCAGCATTTT.